These 18 T cell receptor beta chains were sequenced from one sample in a study of CD8+CD57+ T cells in acquired aplastic anemia. Patients chosen for sequencing had CD8+CD57+ cells that had expanded, as shown by flow cytometry. Profiling of TCR beta VDJ combinations and CDR3 sequences used genomic DNA as template. Each CDR3 protein gets one entry after TCRdb re-called the reads with MiXCR. Here the sample spans around 180,000 distinct CDR3 sequences, less than 60% being singletons. Material: sorted CD4+, CD8+, or CD8+CD57+ T cells (not recorded which) from PBMCs. The source of these receptors is a human donor with aplastic anemia.

Concerning this clonotype: Compared with germline, one end of the junction differs, possibly owing to a read error. The V call is TRBV14, the J call TRBJ2-7; D gene ambiguous. CDR1 is SGHDN and CDR2 is FVKESK in the germline V gene. This CDR3 has 13 amino acids. The CDR3, as DNA: TGTGTCAGCAGCCAAGGACCGGCGCTCGAGCAGTACTTC. Residues: CVSSQGPALEQYF. The complete variable domain, with remaining parts taken from reference TRBV14 and TRBJ2-7, reads EAGVTQFPSHSVIEKGQTVTLRCDPISGHDNLYWYRRVMGKEIKFLLHFVKESKQDESGMPNNRFLAERTGGTYSTLKVQPAELEDSGVYFCVSSQGPALEQYFGPGTRLTVT.

The chain joins TRBV15 to TRBJ2-3, with TRBD2 matching over 8 bases. CDR1 is LNHNV, CDR2 YYDKDF, per germline (reference sequence). J gave up 13 bases and V 2 bases, and 8 bases lay outside the gene matches. This CDR3 is 13 amino acids long. CDR3: CATSRSSGSDEYF. CDR3 coding DNA: TGTGCCACCAGCAGATCAAGCGGGAGCGACGAGTATTTT.

V and J are TRBV19 and TRBJ1-5; weak D call: TRBD1 (5 bases). The CDR3 length is 15 residues. The germline V gene encodes CDR1 LNHDA and CDR2 SQIVND (reference sequence). V was shortened by 9 bases and J by 0 bases, with 15 bases between the two germline ends. Written as DNA, the CDR3 is TGTGCCAGCCGCAGTGGGGCCTATAGCAATCAGCCCCAGCATTTT. This encodes CASRSGAYSNQPQHF.

The chain is built from TRBV24-1 and TRBJ1-2; 7 nucleotides line up with TRBD1. CDR3 size: 15 residues. V shed 3 bases, J shed 4 bases, and the junction held 7 bases outside the gene matches. CDR1 is KGHDR, CDR2 SFDVKD, per germline. CDR3: CATSDRQGDGYGYTF. For the CDR3, the DNA is TGTGCCACCAGTGATCGACAGGGCGACGGCTATGGCTACACCTTC.

The chain employs TRBV13 and TRBJ2-1, with 8 bases fitting TRBD2. V lost 5 bases to trimming and J lost 3 bases; unmatched junction nucleotides: 9. Looked up from germline, CDR1 is PRHDT and CDR2 is FYEKMQ (reference sequence). CDR3 length equals 16 residues. CDR3 region: CASSPPRGGSYNEQFF. The CDR3 nucleotides read TGTGCCAGCAGCCCTCCCCGGGGGGGGAGCTACAATGAGCAGTTCTTC.

This clonotype has a count of ten or more. The chain is built from TRBV20-1 and TRBJ2-5, with TRBD2 matching 11 bases. V shed 5 bases, J shed 5 bases, and the junction held 4 bases outside the gene matches. CDR3 length equals 13 residues. Germline V lookup: CDR1 DFQATT, CDR2 SNEGSKA (reference sequence). CDR3 in amino acids: CSAYSGGAETQYF. The CDR3 DNA sequence: TGCAGTGCTTATAGCGGGGGGGCCGAGACCCAGTACTTC.

Of note for this clonotype: A much larger clone lies a single base off, so this may be a read error. The rearrangement links TRBV7-2 to TRBJ1-2; a possible D gene is TRBD1 (5 bases). CDR1 and CDR2 (germline): SGHTA, FQGNSA. This CDR3 contains 15 residues. CDR3 region: CASSTRGGINYGYAF. The CDR3 DNA reads as TGTGCCAGCAGCACACGCGGGGGAATTAACTATGGCTACGCCTTC.

This clonotype qualifies as medium-sized. This sequence joins TRBV29-1 and TRBJ1-2, with D possibly matching TRBD1 (6 bases). The CDR3 runs to 16 residues. The ends were cut back, 3 bases at V and 3 bases at J, with 20 bases in the middle. Germline V gene data show CDR1 as SQVTM and CDR2 as ANQGSEA. The CDR3 here is CSVENAGQDSHYGYTF. The CDR3 DNA is TGCAGCGTTGAGAATGCTGGTCAGGACAGCCACTATGGCTACACCTTC.

As concerns this clonotype: A much larger clone differs from this one at a single base, so this may be a read error. V is TRBV5-1 and J is TRBJ2-2, with TRBD2 as a possible D gene (6 bases). CDR1 and CDR2 from the germline V gene are SGHRS and YFSETQ. The CDR3 spans 18 residues. The DNA of the CDR3 is TGCGCCAGCAGCTTGGGATTAGCGACGGGGACGAGGGGCGGGGAGCCGTTTTTT. Protein product: CASSLGLATGTRGGEPFF.

This clonotype was seen many times. The genes are TRBV6-5 and TRBJ1-1; D ambiguous. Germline V CDR1 and CDR2: MNHEY, SVGAGI. V was trimmed by 6 bases and J by 3 bases, leaving 8 bases between them. This CDR3 has 12 amino acids. CDR3 loop: CASRDGYTEAFF. The CDR3 nucleotides are TGTGCCAGCAGAGACGGGTACACTGAAGCTTTCTTT.

To note about this clonotype: Possible read error: a much larger clone is one base away. The rearrangement links TRBV7-1 to TRBJ1-1; a weak D match, TRBD1 (6 bases). TRBV7-1 is known as an ORF, though its function is uncertain. The V and J ends lost 3 bases and 1 base respectively, with 9 bases between them. The CDR3 extends over 14 amino acids. CDR3 in amino acids: CASSSPRGNTEAFF. The CDR3 bases are TGTGCCAGCAGCTCGCCCAGGGGGAACACTGAAGCTTTCTTT.

Only a few counts were recorded for this clonotype. This chain uses TRBV6-2 or TRBV6-3 with TRBJ1-2; 9 nucleotides line up with TRBD1. The length of the CDR3 is 18 residues. V was pared by 0 bases and J by 2 bases, with 10 bases of the junction left unmatched. CDR1 is MNHEY and CDR2 is SVGEGT in the germline V gene. CDR3 in amino acids: CASSYSRGLGQGNYGYTF. CDR3 nucleotides: TGTGCCAGCAGTTACTCGAGGGGCTTAGGACAGGGGAACTATGGCTACACCTTC.

The CDR3, as DNA: TGTGCCAGCAGTGCGACAGGGTGGGGAGAGACCCAGTACTTC. It encodes CASSATGWGETQYF. The V gene is TRBV6-1, the J gene TRBJ2-5; TRBD1 agrees at 7 bases. After removal of 4 bases from V and 4 bases from J, the junction contained 6 bases not matched to a gene. CDR1 is MNHNS, CDR2 SASEGT, per germline. This CDR3 comprises 14 residues.

This clonotype was counted only a few times. This chain connects TRBV20-1 to TRBJ2-4; the D gene is possibly TRBD1 (5 bases). Between the trimmed V and J ends, which lost 3 bases and 8 bases, there was a span of 23 bases. CDR3 length equals 16 residues. Germline V gives CDR1 DFQATT, CDR2 SNEGSKA (reference sequence). DNA for the CDR3: TGCAGTGCTAGCACGAACGTAGGGGCCGTTATGGACATTCAGTACTTC. Its protein product is CSASTNVGAVMDIQYF.

This clonotype was picked up many times. This chain uses TRBV10-3 with TRBJ2-1, with TRBD2 identical over 10 bases. The CDR3 is made up of 16 amino acids. The germline CDR1 and CDR2 sequences are ENHRY and SYGVKD. Unmatched junction bases numbered 4, after V lost 2 bases and J lost 3 bases. The DNA for the CDR3 is TGTGCCATCAGTGAGATTAAGCGGGGGGGCTACAATGAGCAGTTCTTC. Translating gives CAISEIKRGGYNEQFF.

This clonotype occurred many times. J is TRBJ1-2 and V is TRBV7-9; D uncertain. The V gene's germline CDR1 is SEHNR and CDR2 FQNEAQ (reference sequence). V shed 1 base and J shed 3 bases, with 9 bases lying between them. CDR3 length: 14 amino acids. This CDR3 reads CASSLVDRYYGYTF. DNA for the CDR3: TGTGCCAGCAGCTTAGTAGACCGATACTATGGCTACACCTTC.

This clonotype was counted at least ten times. V usage is TRBV19 and J usage is TRBJ2-3, with 8 positions matching TRBD2. The junction had 5 bases not matched to a gene; V was cut back by 3 bases and J by 0 bases. CDR3 length equals 16 residues. CDR1 is LNHDA and CDR2 is SQIVND in the germline V gene (reference sequence). The CDR3 sequence: CASSILPGGSTDTQYF. CDR3 nucleotides: TGTGCCAGTAGTATTTTGCCGGGAGGGAGCACAGATACGCAGTATTTT.

The CDR3 DNA is TGTGCCAGCAGGGGGGGGCAGTCCCCCCACGAGCAGTACTTC. It codes for CASRGGQSPHEQYF. The chain recombines TRBV11-2 with TRBJ2-7, with D perhaps matching TRBD2 (7 bases). The CDR3 extends over 14 amino acids. V was shortened by 6 bases and J by 5 bases, with 17 bases between the two germline ends. Looked up from germline, CDR1 is SGHAT and CDR2 is FQNNGV. The whole variable domain, filled in from reference TRBV11-2 and TRBJ2-7, reads EAGVAQSPRYKIIEKRQSVAFWCNPISGHATLYWYQQILGQGPKLLIQFQNNGVVDDSQLPKDRFSAERLKGVDSTLKIQPAKLEDSAVYLCASRGGQSPHEQYFGPGTRLTVT.